This T cell receptor (beta chain) was retrieved from a study of cytomegalovirus exposure and HLA in healthy donors. The PCR contained 60 Vbeta and 13 Jbeta primers. Here immunoSEQ multiplex PCR was the method, and the copy in TCRdb shows in-frame clones only, minus some. Of 180,000 or so clones listed, 70% to 90% are singletons. This CDR3 contains 14 residues. V was cut by 0 bases and J by 4 bases, with 8 bases left in between. Germline CDR1 reads PRHDT; CDR2 reads FYEKMQ (reference sequence). The chain has TRBV13 and TRBJ2-3; D is ambiguous. Input material: PBMCs. The origin of this receptor is a man younger than 35 in good health and CMV-seropositive. CDR3: CASSLGSRADTQYF. DNA for the CDR3: TGTGCCAGCAGCTTAGGATCCCGGGCAGATACGCAGTATTTT.